Described below is a single TCR beta chain sequence and its context. Its cognate antigen has yet to be identified. Base qualities are not provided; no much larger clone lies one nucleotide away. The data were obtained in a study of neoadjuvant anti-PD-1 for oral cavity cancer (dated by TCRdb to the early 2020s). Regarding the research as a whole: Before undergoing curative-intent surgical resection, most patients got three to four biweekly nivolumab doses at 3 mg/kg. For patients who did not progress, a fourth nivolumab dose was given around day 43, followed by definitive surgical resection on days 50-56. Responders were defined as patients with complete response, partial response or stable disease by RECIST 1.1; non-responders were defined as patients with progression. The parent correlative cohort had roughly 12 patients and a response rate of 33%.

For deep sequencing, PBMC libraries mostly used around 480 ng of input genomic DNA, with six replicates for each sample. The immunoSEQ hsTCRbeta kit was used to prepare TCRbeta libraries, following the manufacturer's instructions. The finished libraries were brought together in one pool at 3 nM, which was then read using an Illumina NovaSeq 6000 S4 flow cell. As for how the authors treated the data: The immunoSEQ Analyzer handled quality control and preprocessing of the raw data. The analysis was restricted to productive rearrangements, with each unique CDR3 amino acid sequence defining a clonotype. Repertoire clonality was estimated as the Gini-Simpson index, which was computed with the R package tcR. Student's t test was used to compare Gini indices, while Pearson correlation assessed associations with tumor size change. As stored in TCRdb, this immuneACCESS dataset retains in-frame rearrangements with V and J assigned. A fraction of the clones does not appear; measured against another copy, unresolved V genes explain less than half of the discrepancy, and the remainder lacks a known reason. That table gives V, J and clone size, and the DNA gave D and trimming. In all, the sample holds about 68,000 clones, and around 84% of those were seen once. The ten largest make up around 3.7% of the sample.

Taken with the paper, the label for time point translates to: after neoadjuvant nivolumab, at surgical resection. Patients had been newly diagnosed with stage II-IVA oral cavity squamous cell carcinoma, and no prior systemic or radiation treatment had been given to the patients. The cohort consisted of patients with HPV-negative, locally advanced oral cavity squamous cell carcinoma. No culture maintenance or expansion was done, as the peripheral blood mononuclear cells went straight to analysis. The samples were obtained from a longitudinal correlative study of a single-arm phase II trial testing neoadjuvant nivolumab in oral cavity squamous cell carcinoma. Subject-matched pre- and post-treatment PBMCs and tumors from three responders and three non-responders underwent genomic DNA-based TCRbeta sequencing. Peripheral blood mononuclear cells were collected before nivolumab treatment and again after treatment, at the time of surgery. The Maxwell RSC DNA from Cells kit was used to isolate genomic DNA from PBMCs.

The junction shows trimming of 7 bases on V and 1 base on J, plus 19 bases between the germline ends. The CDR3 holds 16 amino acids from the cysteine to the phenylalanine. The CDR3 DNA has 48 bases and is translated from base 1. Taken from the germline V gene, the CDR1 and CDR2 loops are MGHDK and SYGVNS. The full study reports these points: Higher pretreatment blood Treg/Th17 ratios correlated with higher pretreatment blood TCRbeta clonality and lower post-treatment tumor TCRbeta clonality. After neoadjuvant nivolumab, non-responders showed significantly higher T cell clonality (Gini index) in PBMCs than responders did. The TCR analyses had only a few patients in each response group, and the authors called for validation in larger cohorts.

The receptor was isolated from a person aged 35-79 years with oral cavity squamous cell carcinoma. The sequencing used PBMCs, collected after nivolumab (anti-PD-1) treatment. The chain is made from TRBV25-1 and TRBJ1-1, with the D gene not clear enough to name. The nucleotide sequence is given as TGTGCCAGCACCCCTAGTTCGTTCCATACGAACACTGAAGCTTTCTTT. Translated, it reads CASTPSSFHTNTEAFF.